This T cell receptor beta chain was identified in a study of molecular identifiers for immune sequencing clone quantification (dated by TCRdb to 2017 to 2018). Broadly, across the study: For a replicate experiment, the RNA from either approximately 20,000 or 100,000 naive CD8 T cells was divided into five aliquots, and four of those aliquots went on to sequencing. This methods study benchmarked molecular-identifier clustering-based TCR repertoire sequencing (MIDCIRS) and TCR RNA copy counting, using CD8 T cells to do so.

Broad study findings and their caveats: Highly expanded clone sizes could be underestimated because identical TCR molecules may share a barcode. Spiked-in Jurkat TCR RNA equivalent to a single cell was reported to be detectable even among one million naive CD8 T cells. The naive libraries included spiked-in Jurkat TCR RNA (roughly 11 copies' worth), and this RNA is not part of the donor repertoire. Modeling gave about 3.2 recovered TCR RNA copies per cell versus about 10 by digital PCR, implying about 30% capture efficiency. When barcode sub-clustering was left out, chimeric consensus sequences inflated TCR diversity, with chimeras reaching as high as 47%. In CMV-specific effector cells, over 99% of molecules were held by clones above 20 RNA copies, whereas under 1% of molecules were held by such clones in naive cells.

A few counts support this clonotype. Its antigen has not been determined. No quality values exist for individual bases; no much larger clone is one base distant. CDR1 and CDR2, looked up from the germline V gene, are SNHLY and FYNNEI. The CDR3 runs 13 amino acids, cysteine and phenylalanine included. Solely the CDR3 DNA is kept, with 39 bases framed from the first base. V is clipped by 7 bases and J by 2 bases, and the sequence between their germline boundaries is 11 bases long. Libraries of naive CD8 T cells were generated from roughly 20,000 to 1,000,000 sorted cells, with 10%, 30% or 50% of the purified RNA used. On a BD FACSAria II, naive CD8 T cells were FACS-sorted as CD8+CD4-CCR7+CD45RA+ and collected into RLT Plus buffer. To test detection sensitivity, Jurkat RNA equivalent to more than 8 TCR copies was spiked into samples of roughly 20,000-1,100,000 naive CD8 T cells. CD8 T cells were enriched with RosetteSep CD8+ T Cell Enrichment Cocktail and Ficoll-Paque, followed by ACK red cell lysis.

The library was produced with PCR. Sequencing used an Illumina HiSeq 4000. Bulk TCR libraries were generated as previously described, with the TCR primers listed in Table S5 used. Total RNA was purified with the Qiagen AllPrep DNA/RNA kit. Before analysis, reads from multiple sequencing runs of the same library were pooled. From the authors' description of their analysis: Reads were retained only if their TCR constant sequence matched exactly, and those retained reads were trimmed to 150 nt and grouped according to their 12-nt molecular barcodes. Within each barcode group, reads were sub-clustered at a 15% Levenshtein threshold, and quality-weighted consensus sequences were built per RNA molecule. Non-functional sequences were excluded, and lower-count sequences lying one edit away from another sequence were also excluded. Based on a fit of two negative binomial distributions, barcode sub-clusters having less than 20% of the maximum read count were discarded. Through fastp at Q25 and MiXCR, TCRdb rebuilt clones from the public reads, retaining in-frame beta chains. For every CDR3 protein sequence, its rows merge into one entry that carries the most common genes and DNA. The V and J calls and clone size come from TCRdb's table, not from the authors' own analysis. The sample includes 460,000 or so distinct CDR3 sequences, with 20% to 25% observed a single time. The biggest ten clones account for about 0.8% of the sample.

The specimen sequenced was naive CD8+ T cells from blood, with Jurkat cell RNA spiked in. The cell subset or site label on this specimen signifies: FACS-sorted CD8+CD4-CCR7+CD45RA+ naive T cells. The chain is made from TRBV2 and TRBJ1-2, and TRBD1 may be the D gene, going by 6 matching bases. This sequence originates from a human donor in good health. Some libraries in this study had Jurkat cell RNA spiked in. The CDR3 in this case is CASKAGENYGYTF. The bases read TGTGCCAGCAAGGCAGGGGAGAACTATGGCTACACCTTC.